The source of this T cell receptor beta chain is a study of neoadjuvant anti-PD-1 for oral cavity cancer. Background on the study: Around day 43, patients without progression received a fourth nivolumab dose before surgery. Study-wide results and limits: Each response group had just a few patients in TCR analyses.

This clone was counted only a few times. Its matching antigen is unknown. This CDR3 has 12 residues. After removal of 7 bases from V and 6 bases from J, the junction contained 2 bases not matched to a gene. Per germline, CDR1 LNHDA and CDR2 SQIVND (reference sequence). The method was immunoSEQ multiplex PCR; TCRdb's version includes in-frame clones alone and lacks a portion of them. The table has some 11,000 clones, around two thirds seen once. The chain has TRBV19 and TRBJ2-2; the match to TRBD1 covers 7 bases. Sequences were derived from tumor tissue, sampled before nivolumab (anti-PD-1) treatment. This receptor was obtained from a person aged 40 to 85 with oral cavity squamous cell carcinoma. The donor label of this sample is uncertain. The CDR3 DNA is TGTGCCAGTATGACAGGGTCCGGGGAGCTGTTTTTT. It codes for CASMTGSGELFF.